This entry lists 5 T cell receptor beta chains sequenced from one sample in a study of blood T cells in healthy people across ages. Then a second PCR, running about 6 to 12 cycles, was carried out with a sample-barcoded 5' primer and a J-beta primer mix. TCRdb reprocessed the 5' RACE reads via MiXCR and lists one record per CDR3 protein. The repertoire consists of hundreds of thousands of distinct CDR3 sequences, with 25% to 35% occurring once and the leading ten covering roughly 17%. Sequencing input: blood. All receptors derive from a woman older than 75 in good health.

This clonotype was counted at least ten times. This chain connects TRBV5-5 to TRBJ2-1; perhaps D is TRBD1 or TRBD2 (6 bases each). This CDR3 is built from 16 residues. Germline V gives CDR1 SGHKS, CDR2 YYEKEE (reference sequence). V gave up 0 bases and J gave up 6 bases, with 16 bases separating them. The chain's CDR3 is CASSLGVVGGTNEQFF. CDR3 sequence (DNA): TGTGCCAGCAGCTTGGGAGTAGTGGGGGGCACCAATGAGCAGTTCTTC. Full variable domain (missing parts from reference TRBV5-5 and TRBJ2-1): DAGVTQSPTHLIKTRGQQVTLRCSPISGHKSVSWYQQVLGQGPQFIFQYYEKEERGRGNFPDRFSARQFPNYSSELNVNALLLGDSALYLCASSLGVVGGTNEQFFGPGTRLTVL.

For this clonotype: A single base is all that separates this from a far larger clone, so a read error is likely. CDR3 loop: CASSLDGNSPPHF. CDR3 nucleotides: TGTGCCAGCAGCTTAGACGGAAATTCACCCCCCCACTTT. The gene calls are TRBV7-2 and TRBJ1-6; D unresolved. Germline V gives CDR1 SGHTA, CDR2 FQGNSA. The CDR3 consists of 13 residues.

This clonotype showed up just a few times. Mismatch with germline at one junction end may stem from a read error. The chain couples TRBV7-2 to TRBJ2-6, with a tentative D call TRBD1 (5 bases). In germline, CDR1 is SGHTA, CDR2 FQGNSA. There are 16 residues in the CDR3. This chain's CDR3 is CASSLGPGTGANVPTF. The CDR3 DNA reads as TGTGCCAGCAGCTTAGGCCCCGGTACTGGGGCCAACGTCCCGACTTTC.

This clonotype turned up a few times. The chain combines TRBV12-3 or TRBV12-4 with TRBJ1-1, with TRBD1 identical over 7 bases. This CDR3 contains 13 residues. V dropped 8 bases and J dropped 1; count of bases not matched to a gene: 4. Here the CDR3 reads CASQQGWNTEAFF. DNA for the CDR3: TGTGCCAGCCAACAGGGGTGGAACACTGAAGCTTTCTTT.

This clonotype has at least ten counts. The chain joins TRBV28 to TRBJ2-6, with D possibly being TRBD1 or TRBD2 (7 bases each). CDR1 and CDR2 (germline): MDHEN, SYDVKM. The CDR3 covers 17 residues. The V and J ends lost 6 bases and 2 bases respectively, with 17 bases between them. The CDR3 DNA reads as TGTGCCAGCAGGCCGCGGGAGACAGGGACTGGGGCCAACGTCCTGACTTTC. Protein: CASRPRETGTGANVLTF. The complete variable domain, with remaining parts taken from reference TRBV28 and TRBJ2-6, reads DVKVTQSSRYLVKRTGEKVFLECVQDMDHENMFWYRQDPGLGLRLIYFSYDVKMKEKGDIPEGYSVSREKKERFSLILESASTNQTSMYLCASRPRETGTGANVLTFGAGSRLTVL.